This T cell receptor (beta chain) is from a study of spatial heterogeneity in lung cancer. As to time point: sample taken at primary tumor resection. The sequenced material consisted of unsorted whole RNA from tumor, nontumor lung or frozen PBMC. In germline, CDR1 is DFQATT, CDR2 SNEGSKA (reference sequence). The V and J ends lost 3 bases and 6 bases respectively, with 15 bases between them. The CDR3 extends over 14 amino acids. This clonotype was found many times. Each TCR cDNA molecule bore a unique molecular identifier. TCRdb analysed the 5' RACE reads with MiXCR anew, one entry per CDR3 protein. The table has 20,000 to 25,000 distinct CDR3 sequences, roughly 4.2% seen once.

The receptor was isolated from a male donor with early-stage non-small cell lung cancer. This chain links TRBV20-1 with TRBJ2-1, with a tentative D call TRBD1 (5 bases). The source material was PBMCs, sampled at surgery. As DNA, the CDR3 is TGCAGTGCTAGGGGCAGGGTCCACGGCAATGAGCAGTTCTTC. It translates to CSARGRVHGNEQFF.